The 31 T cell receptor beta chains presented below share a single source sample, sequenced in a study of regulatory T cells in long-lasting Graves disease. The time point was: persistent/refractory GD, antithyroid drugs over 5 years with positive TRAb. The TCR library was made from RNA extracted from PBMCs. Libraries of TCR beta came from iRepertoire HTBI primers plus Arm-PCR of CDR3 regions. Each CDR3 protein is one row after TCRdb ran MiXCR on the multiplex PCR reads. Of about 400,000 distinct CDR3 sequences in the sample, around 20% were seen once. The input for sequencing was peripheral blood mononuclear cells (PBMCs), taken when the disease was refractory, from a patient treated with antithyroid drugs. These receptors were collected from a female donor with Graves disease.

The chain is built from TRBV7-8 and TRBJ2-5; TRBD2 aligns across 7 bases. With the DNA end fitting TRBJ2-1 better, the J assignment may be wrong. CDR3 length: 15 residues. The germline CDR1 and CDR2 sequences are SGHVS and FQNEAQ. The CDR3: CASSYALGGSNEQFF. The CDR3, as DNA: TGTGCCAGCAGCTATGCCCTGGGCGGGAGTAATGAGCAGTTCTTC.

The table lists this clonotype with many counts. This rearrangement joins TRBV7-8 to TRBJ1-1; D is undetermined. The germline CDR1 and CDR2 sequences are SGHVS and FQNEAQ. The CDR3 is 13 amino acids. The germline V and J ends were trimmed by 1 base and 2 bases, with 5 bases remaining between them. The CDR3 nucleotides read TGTGCCAGCAGCTTAGTTGGAAACACTGAAGCTTTCTTT. This gives the protein CASSLVGNTEAFF.

This clonotype was seen more than once but under ten times. This rearrangement joins TRBV30 to TRBJ2-1, with 12 bases fitting TRBD2. Germline V CDR1 and CDR2: GTSNPN, SVGIG (reference sequence). The J segment lost 10 bases and the V segment lost 3 bases, leaving 7 bases of the junction unmatched. The CDR3 has 14 residues. Written as DNA, the CDR3 is TGTGCCTGGAGCGCTAGCGGGGGGGCTGGGGAGCAGTTCTTC. This gives the protein CAWSASGGAGEQFF.

This chain joins TRBV29-1 and TRBJ2-7; 8 nucleotides line up with TRBD2. CDR1 is SQVTM, CDR2 ANQGSEA, per germline. After removal of 5 bases from V and 3 bases from J, the junction contained 12 bases not matched to a gene. This CDR3 region has 15 residues. CDR3 bases: TGCAGCGTTTCCATAGCGGGACAAAGAATCTACGAGCAGTACTTC. Translation gives CSVSIAGQRIYEQYF.

This clonotype has just a few counts. The chain couples TRBV28 to TRBJ1-2; the D is unclear. Trimming removed 6 bases from V and 4 bases from J, with 9 bases in between. CDR3 length equals 12 residues. Germline V gene sequence: CDR1 MDHEN, CDR2 SYDVKM. In nucleotides, the CDR3 is TGTGCCAGCAGATCAGAGAGCTATGGCTACACCTTC. It yields the protein CASRSESYGYTF.

The chain's CDR3 is CATSRDRGHNEQFF. The CDR3, as DNA: TGTGCCACTTCTCGGGACAGGGGACACAATGAGCAGTTCTTC. The V and J genes are TRBV2 and TRBJ2-1; 10 nucleotides line up with TRBD1. Germline values: CDR1 SNHLY, CDR2 FYNNEI. J gave up 5 bases and V 10 bases, and 8 bases lay outside the gene matches. The CDR3 is 14 residues long.

The chain carries TRBV7-9 and TRBJ2-7; D is unresolved. V was trimmed by 0 bases and J by 7 bases, leaving 13 bases between them. Germline V gene data show CDR1 as SEHNR and CDR2 as FQNEAQ (reference sequence). The CDR3 consists of 14 residues. The CDR3 sequence is CASSLAQRAGEQYF. The DNA for the CDR3 is TGTGCCAGCAGCTTAGCGCAAAGGGCCGGGGAGCAGTACTTC.

The chain recombines TRBV7-2 with TRBJ1-5; 7 nucleotides align to TRBD1. Losses at the gene ends were 9 bases for V and 7 bases for J; bases not matched to a gene: 12. Germline V gives CDR1 SGHTA, CDR2 FQGNSA. This CDR3 has 14 residues. This CDR3 is CASSIGGPKQPQHF. The CDR3 DNA follows: TGTGCCAGTAGTATAGGGGGCCCTAAACAGCCCCAGCATTTT.

This chain links TRBV7-9 with TRBJ2-7; 8 bases map to TRBD1. This CDR3 contains 16 residues. The germline V gene has CDR1 SEHNR and CDR2 FQNEAQ (reference sequence). After removal of 4 bases from V and 4 bases from J, the junction contained 12 bases not matched to a gene. For the CDR3, the DNA is TGTGCCAGCAGCTCAGCACCCGGACAGGGTGGGTACGAGCAGTACTTC. Translation gives CASSSAPGQGGYEQYF.

In its sample, this clonotype was seen many times. This chain uses TRBV12-3 or TRBV12-4 with TRBJ2-6, with 8 bases identical to TRBD1. CDR3 length: 17 residues. Losses at the gene ends were 6 bases for V and 0 bases for J; bases not matched to a gene: 7. The CDR3 loop is CASRRTGPSSGANVLTF. CDR3 bases: TGTGCCAGCAGGAGGACAGGGCCTAGCTCTGGGGCCAACGTCCTGACTTTC.

The V and J genes are TRBV11-3 and TRBJ2-1, with D maybe TRBD2 (6 bases). The germline gives CDR1 SGHNT, CDR2 YENEEA. This CDR3 comprises 13 residues. The germline V and J ends were trimmed by 0 bases and 9 bases, with 9 bases remaining between them. CDR3 DNA: TGTGCCAGCAGCTTAGACCCGGGACTTGAGCAGTTCTTC. Its translation is CASSLDPGLEQFF. Drawing the rest from reference TRBV11-3 and TRBJ2-1, the complete variable domain is EAGVVQSPRYKIIEKKQPVAFWCNPISGHNTLYWYLQNLGQGPELLIRYENEEAVDDSQLPKDRFSAERLKGVDSTLKIQPAELGDSAVYLCASSLDPGLEQFFGPGTRLTVL.

This clonotype appeared a few times. This sequence joins TRBV2 and TRBJ2-3; a weak D match, TRBD2 (6 bases). Germline V gives CDR1 SNHLY, CDR2 FYNNEI. The V gene lost 6 bases and the J gene lost 4 bases, with 8 bases spanning the gap. The CDR3 has 12 amino acids. For the CDR3, the DNA is TGTGCCAGCAGGAGACTAGCAGATACGCAGTATTTT. Translating it yields CASRRLADTQYF.

The chain uses TRBV6-2 or TRBV6-3 and TRBJ2-7; 8 positions agree with TRBD1. This CDR3 is built from 16 residues. Trimming at V came to 0 bases and at J to 4 bases, leaving 8 bases not matched to a gene. CDR1 and CDR2 (germline): MNHEY, SVGEGT. The CDR3 nucleotides read TGTGCCAGCAGTTACTCGGACAGGGTCGGCAAGTACGAGCAGTACTTC. This codes for CASSYSDRVGKYEQYF.

This clonotype was counted ten times or more. V is TRBV6-2 or TRBV6-3 and J is TRBJ1-2, with a tentative D call TRBD1 (6 bases). CDR1 MNHEY and CDR2 SVGEGT come from the germline V gene. V was clipped by 0 bases and J by 2 bases, with 10 bases between them. This CDR3 contains 15 residues. The CDR3 region has the DNA TGTGCCAGCAGTTACTCGGGGGCTTTAAACTATGGCTACACCTTC. Translation gives CASSYSGALNYGYTF.

V and J are TRBV2 and TRBJ2-1, with 12 bases matching TRBD2. Germline CDR1 SNHLY, CDR2 FYNNEI. The CDR3 is 11 amino acids. The V segment lost 4 bases and the J segment 16 bases; nucleotides outside the gene matches: 2. The CDR3 is CASSGLAGEFF. In nucleotides, the CDR3 is TGTGCCAGCAGTGGACTAGCGGGAGAATTCTTC.

This chain connects TRBV6-5 to TRBJ2-7; a weak D match, TRBD1 (6 bases). Germline V CDR1 and CDR2: MNHEY, SVGAGI. The V and J ends lost 2 bases and 7 bases respectively, with 18 bases between them. The CDR3 spans 15 residues. Here the CDR3 DNA reads TGTGCCAGCAGTTACACCTCAGGGGTACCTCGGGAGCAGTACTTC. Protein product: CASSYTSGVPREQYF.

This clonotype was recorded many times. The chain is built from TRBV30 and TRBJ2-5, with 7 nucleotides matching TRBD2. Germline V gene data show CDR1 as GTSNPN and CDR2 as SVGIG (reference sequence). This CDR3 is built from 15 residues. V was pared by 0 bases and J by 3 bases, with 7 bases of the junction left unmatched. CDR3 loop: CAWSVFGAGEETQYF. CDR3 nucleotide sequence: TGTGCCTGGAGTGTATTTGGTGCGGGAGAAGAGACCCAGTACTTC.

This clonotype was recorded a few times. The V gene is TRBV6-2 or TRBV6-3, the J gene TRBJ2-2, with D unclear. V dropped 4 bases and J dropped 1 base, with 7 bases sitting between them. Germline V gives CDR1 MNHEY, CDR2 SVGEGT. The CDR3 runs to 14 residues. The CDR3 DNA follows: TGTGCCAGCAGTTCGGCGTTGAACACCGGGGAGCTGTTTTTT. Translation: CASSSALNTGELFF.

This clonotype was seen repeatedly, ten times or more. The chain links TRBV2 to TRBJ1-2; 8 bases line up with TRBD1. With 4 bases clipped from V and 8 bases from J, the junction kept 9 bases outside the gene matches. The CDR3 runs 14 residues. CDR1 is SNHLY, CDR2 FYNNEI, per germline. The CDR3 nucleotides read TGTGCCAGCAGTGGGGACAGGCATAAGAGGGGCTACACCTTC. It translates to CASSGDRHKRGYTF.

This clonotype has ten or more counts. The gene calls are TRBV7-2 and TRBJ2-7; 8 bases line up with TRBD1. The germline gives CDR1 SGHTA, CDR2 FQGNSA. Trimming cost V 0 bases and J 5 bases; bases outside gene matches: 6. This CDR3 region has 15 residues. The CDR3 loop reads CASSLARDRFDEQYF. The DNA for the CDR3 is TGTGCCAGCAGCTTAGCCCGGGACAGGTTCGACGAGCAGTACTTC.

This clonotype appeared many times. This chain joins TRBV7-2 and TRBJ2-5, with D perhaps matching TRBD1 (5 bases). The CDR3 spans 12 residues. The ends were cut back, 4 bases at V and 7 bases at J, with 10 bases in the middle. Per the germline V gene, CDR1 is SGHTA and CDR2 is FQGNSA. CDR3 loop: CASSSFDRTQYF. The CDR3 DNA reads TGTGCCAGCAGCTCCTTCGACAGGACCCAGTACTTC.

V gene TRBV12-3 or TRBV12-4 combines with J gene TRBJ2-1; 7 nucleotides agree with TRBD2. This CDR3 has 15 amino acids. Unmatched junction bases numbered 11, after V lost 7 bases and J lost 5 bases. The CDR3 region has the DNA TGTGCCAGCACCCCCTTAGAGCGGGACCACAATGAGCAGTTCTTC. The encoded protein is CASTPLERDHNEQFF.

The chain couples TRBV25-1 to TRBJ2-6; 9 bases line up with TRBD1. CDR3 size: 17 residues. After removal of 6 bases from V and 0 bases from J, the junction contained 6 bases not matched to a gene. Germline V gene sequence: CDR1 MGHDK, CDR2 SYGVNS. The CDR3 sequence is CASRGTGLRSGANVLTF. As DNA, the CDR3 is TGTGCCAGCAGGGGGACAGGGCTTCGCTCTGGGGCCAACGTCCTGACTTTC.

The table lists this clonotype with a count of one. This may stem from a read error, because a much larger clone lies one nucleotide away. The chain uses TRBV13 and TRBJ2-5, with 10 bases fitting TRBD2. This CDR3 region has 14 residues. Germline assignment: CDR1 PRHDT and CDR2 FYEKMQ (reference sequence). Trimming took 2 bases from V and 5 from J; bases not matched to a gene: 2. The CDR3 region is CASSLLAGVETQYF. The CDR3 DNA reads TGTGCCAGCAGCTTACTAGCGGGAGTTGAGACCCAGTACTTC. Full variable domain (missing parts from reference TRBV13 and TRBJ2-5): AAGVIQSPRHLIKEKRETATLKCYPIPRHDTVYWYQQGPGQDPQFLISFYEKMQSDKGSIPDRFSAQQFSDYHSELNMSSLELGDSALYFCASSLLAGVETQYFGPGTRLLVL.

The table lists this clonotype with a few counts. The rearrangement joins TRBV7-3 to TRBJ1-2; D perhaps matches TRBD1 (5 bases). Germline assignment: CDR1 SGHTA and CDR2 FQGTGA. This CDR3 region has 13 residues. Trimming pared 1 base from V and 7 bases from J, leaving 10 bases between. The CDR3 loop reads CASSLKAGFGYTF. CDR3 DNA: TGTGCCAGCAGCTTAAAGGCAGGGTTTGGCTACACCTTC.

This clonotype was counted only a few times. The chain employs TRBV5-1 and TRBJ2-2, with D tentatively TRBD1 (5 bases). Deletions cut 4 bases from V and 1 base from J, with 14 bases between. The CDR3 is made up of 16 amino acids. The V gene's germline CDR1 is SGHRS and CDR2 YFSETQ. CDR3 protein: CASSPYAGQNTGELFF. The CDR3 DNA sequence: TGCGCCAGCAGCCCCTACGCAGGACAGAACACCGGGGAGCTGTTTTTT. Complete variable domain (other parts from reference TRBV5-1 and TRBJ2-2): KAGVTQTPRYLIKTRGQQVTLSCSPISGHRSVSWYQQTPGQGLQFLFEYFSETQRNKGNFPGRFSGRQFSNSRSEMNVSTLELGDSALYLCASSPYAGQNTGELFFGEGSRLTVL.

The CDR3, as DNA: TGCAGTGCTCTTGCGACTAGCGGGTTTTACGAGCAGTACTTC. This codes for CSALATSGFYEQYF. The chain has TRBV20-1 and TRBJ2-7; TRBD2 matches 10 bases. With 5 bases clipped from V and 4 bases from J, the junction kept 8 bases outside the gene matches. There are 14 residues in the CDR3. CDR1 and CDR2 from the germline V gene are DFQATT and SNEGSKA (reference sequence).

V gene TRBV2 combines with J gene TRBJ1-1; TRBD1 might be the D (5 bases). Germline-derived CDR1 and CDR2 are SNHLY and FYNNEI. Trimming removed 3 bases at V and 6 bases at J, with 11 bases between. CDR3 length: 13 residues. CDR3 region: CASSEGRIAEAFF. DNA for the CDR3: TGTGCCAGCAGTGAGGGACGGATTGCTGAAGCTTTCTTT.

This chain links TRBV19 with TRBJ2-5, with D tentatively TRBD1 (5 bases). In germline, CDR1 is LNHDA, CDR2 SQIVND (reference sequence). The CDR3 spans 18 residues. Trimming cost V 1 base and J 4 bases, with 22 bases left between them. In DNA, the CDR3 is TGTGCCAGTAGTATAGGGAGACAGCCAGTCTCACCTAGAGAGACCCAGTACTTC. Residues: CASSIGRQPVSPRETQYF.

This clonotype has at least ten counts. The gene calls are TRBV2 and TRBJ2-7, with 10 bases lining up with TRBD2. The CDR3 totals 15 residues. V shed 3 bases, J shed 5 bases, and the junction held 7 bases outside the gene matches. Germline assignment: CDR1 SNHLY and CDR2 FYNNEI. DNA of the CDR3: TGTGCCAGCAGTGAGACCGGGACTAGCGCCCACGAGCAGTACTTC. As protein: CASSETGTSAHEQYF. The variable domain in full, completed from reference TRBV2 and TRBJ2-7, reads EPEVTQTPSHQVTQMGQEVILRCVPISNHLYFYWYRQILGQKVEFLVSFYNNEISEKSEIFDDQFSVERPDGSNFTLKIRSTKLEDSAMYFCASSETGTSAHEQYFGPGTRLTVT.

The chain combines TRBV6-5 with TRBJ1-2, with 7 positions matching TRBD1. The CDR3 totals 12 residues. J lost 5 bases, V lost 4 bases, and 1 base had no gene match. Per the germline V gene, CDR1 is MNHEY and CDR2 is SVGAGI. CDR3 in amino acids: CASSSQGYGYTF. The CDR3 bases are TGTGCCAGCAGTTCACAGGGGTATGGCTACACCTTC.